This TCR beta chain emerged from a study of blood T cell repertoires in COVID-19. Study as a whole: The United States, Italy and Spain were the sources of the acute and convalescent COVID-19 samples. PBMCs, B-cell-depleted T cells, or T cells provided the cDNA or gDNA that made up the material.

The CDR3 sequence is 15 residues long. Trimming took off 1 base at V and 0 bases at J, with 7 bases between the two ends. The V gene's germline CDR1 is MDHEN and CDR2 SYDVKM. Per the original methods: Reference gene primer amplification gave nucleated cell count estimates. The repertoire was sequenced with immunoSEQ multiplex PCR; TCRdb's copy has only in-frame clones and lacks some. V and J calls and clone size are given by that table; D and trimming were obtained from the DNA. The data show approximately 100,000 clones, approximately 80% seen once. This clone was seen more than once but under ten times.

The chain links TRBV28 to TRBJ1-3; D unresolved. This clonotype was sampled from a woman aged 45 to 65 with acute or convalescent COVID-19. The sequenced sample consisted of peripheral blood. CDR3 sequence reads: CASSLLLTSGNTIYF. The CDR3 coding sequence is TGTGCCAGCAGTTTATTACTTACCTCTGGAAACACCATATATTTT.